The 29 T cell receptor beta chains below come from one sample, sequenced in a study of T cell repertoires in cytomegalovirus infection. Their antigen targets remain unknown. Each CDR3 protein gets one entry after TCRdb re-called the reads with MiXCR. The repertoire holds about 180,000 distinct CDR3 sequences, with about 20% as singletons. The source material was CD8+ T cells from cultured PBMCs, sampled from culture after CMV antigen stimulation. The receptor source for this set is a human donor in good health (CMV status not recorded). Some clones in this sample may be carry-over from other donors' samples.

In this sample, this clonotype turned up a few times. This chain joins TRBV6-1 and TRBJ1-2; 9 bases map to TRBD1. The V and J ends lost 9 bases and 4 bases, in that order; junction bases with no gene match: 12. Germline V gives CDR1 MNHNS, CDR2 SASEGT. The CDR3 has 15 amino acids. The CDR3 DNA follows: TGTGCCAGTAGATGGGACAGGGACAGCATCTATGGCTACACCTTC. Translating it yields CASRWDRDSIYGYTF.

V and J are TRBV7-2 and TRBJ2-5; D is unresolved. Trimming removed 3 bases from V and 4 bases from J, with 15 bases in between. This CDR3 region has 15 residues. CDR1 SGHTA and CDR2 FQGNSA come from the germline V gene. CDR3 amino acids: CASSFPPVVGETQYF. The CDR3 DNA follows: TGTGCCAGCAGCTTCCCTCCCGTGGTGGGAGAGACCCAGTACTTC.

This chain links TRBV12-3 or TRBV12-4 with TRBJ2-3, with 8 bases aligning to TRBD2. The CDR3 runs to 16 residues. V was pared by 2 bases and J by 1 base, with 5 bases of the junction left unmatched. The CDR3 DNA sequence: TGTGCCAGCAGTTTACCCGGGGGGGCCGGCACAGATACGCAGTATTTT. Its protein is CASSLPGGAGTDTQYF.

This clonotype has a count of ten or more. The chain joins TRBV28 to TRBJ2-5, with a possible D match to TRBD2 (6 bases). CDR3 length equals 18 residues. The germline V gene encodes CDR1 MDHEN and CDR2 SYDVKM. The germline V and J ends were trimmed by 6 bases and 2 bases, with 25 bases remaining between them. The CDR3 reads CASSSPGLGSGSQETQYF. CDR3 in DNA: TGTGCCAGCAGCTCTCCGGGACTCGGATCAGGCTCACAAGAGACCCAGTACTTC.

Written as DNA, the CDR3 is TGTGCCAGCAGCTCCGGGACAGAAACCCGCTATGGCTACACCTTC. Translating it yields CASSSGTETRYGYTF. V is TRBV7-2 and J is TRBJ1-2; 7 nucleotides align to TRBD1. The CDR3 has 15 amino acids. J lost 4 bases, V lost 4 bases, and 9 bases had no gene match. Germline V lookup: CDR1 SGHTA, CDR2 FQGNSA.

This clonotype was observed a handful of times. V gene TRBV6-2 or TRBV6-3 combines with J gene TRBJ2-3; no clear D gene. The CDR3 runs 14 residues. Germline CDR1 MNHEY, CDR2 SVGEGT. V was trimmed by 1 base and J by 1 base, leaving 6 bases between them. The CDR3 sequence is CASSYFEGTDTQYF. The CDR3 DNA reads TGTGCCAGCAGTTACTTCGAGGGCACAGATACGCAGTATTTT.

The chain carries TRBV20-1 and TRBJ2-7; TRBD2 might be the D (7 bases). There are 16 residues in the CDR3. CDR1 is DFQATT and CDR2 is SNEGSKA in the germline V gene (reference sequence). The V end was cut by 0 bases, the J end by 0 bases, with 15 bases between. Here the CDR3 DNA reads TGCAGTGCTAGAGATCTGCGGGGGCCTCTCTCCTACGAGCAGTACTTC. It specifies CSARDLRGPLSYEQYF.

The chain links TRBV7-6 to TRBJ2-5, with D hard to call. Trimming cost V 1 base and J 5 bases, with 14 bases left between them. The length of the CDR3 is 15 residues. Germline-derived CDR1 and CDR2 are SGHVS and FNYEAQ. DNA for the CDR3: TGTGCCAGCAGCTTAGATGGGTCCGACGAGGAGACCCAGTACTTC. Translation gives CASSLDGSDEETQYF. Full variable domain (remainder filled in from reference TRBV7-6 and TRBJ2-5): GAGVSQSPRYKVTKRGQDVALRCDPISGHVSLYWYRQALGQGPEFLTYFNYEAQQDKSGLPNDRFSAERPEGSISTLTIQRTEQRDSAMYRCASSLDGSDEETQYFGPGTRLLVL.

The rearrangement links TRBV7-9 to TRBJ2-2; D call uncertain. The V end lost 5 bases, the J end lost 5 bases, and 15 bases lay between the germline ends. Germline CDR1 and CDR2: SEHNR and FQNEAQ (reference sequence). The length of the CDR3 is 15 residues. The CDR3 here is CASSTQATSTGELFF. The CDR3 DNA follows: TGTGCCAGCAGCACCCAGGCCACAAGTACCGGGGAGCTGTTTTTT.

V is TRBV4-1 and J is TRBJ2-3; 9 nucleotides match TRBD2. V trimming: 5 bases; J trimming: 2 bases; junction bases outside the gene matches: 8. Per the germline V gene, CDR1 is MGHRA and CDR2 is YSYEKL. The CDR3 sequence is 16 residues long. The CDR3 protein is CASSGALAGLTDTQYF. As DNA, the CDR3 is TGCGCCAGCAGCGGGGCTCTAGCGGGGCTCACAGATACGCAGTATTTT.

J is TRBJ2-7 and V is TRBV7-9; possibly TRBD2 for D (7 bases). Trimming pared 0 bases from V and 7 bases from J, leaving 10 bases between. This CDR3 is built from 13 residues. Germline assignment: CDR1 SEHNR and CDR2 FQNEAQ (reference sequence). The CDR3 loop is CASSLAGGREQYF. As DNA, the CDR3 is TGTGCCAGCAGCTTAGCGGGGGGGCGTGAGCAGTACTTC.

The gene calls are TRBV19 and TRBJ2-1, with a weak D call TRBD2 (7 bases). Per the germline V gene, CDR1 is LNHDA and CDR2 is SQIVND (reference sequence). The CDR3 covers 14 residues. The V gene lost 3 bases and the J gene lost 9 bases, with 15 bases spanning the gap. CDR3 nucleotide sequence: TGTGCCAGTAGTATCGTCGGGGGGCAAAGTGAGCAGTTCTTC. It codes for CASSIVGGQSEQFF.

The CDR3 reads CASSQGMGTMGYTF. CDR3 DNA: TGCGCCAGCAGCCAAGGAATGGGGACTATGGGCTACACCTTC. The chain recombines TRBV4-1 with TRBJ1-2; tentatively, D is TRBD1 (5 bases). V was cut by 1 base and J by 8 bases, with 14 bases left in between. The CDR3 covers 14 residues. The V gene's germline CDR1 is MGHRA and CDR2 YSYEKL.

A few counts support this clonotype. The chain is built from TRBV7-2 and TRBJ2-7; 8 bases map to TRBD2. Germline CDR1 is SGHTA and CDR2 is FQGNSA. V shed 1 base and J 2 bases; nucleotides not matched to a gene: 4. The CDR3 loop spans 15 amino acids. In DNA, the CDR3 is TGTGCCAGCAGCTTAGGCGGGGGGCTCGCCTACGAGCAGTACTTC. This translates into CASSLGGGLAYEQYF.

The chain combines TRBV6-2 or TRBV6-3 with TRBJ1-1, with 7 bases matching TRBD1. The CDR3 covers 13 residues. Trimming took 4 bases from V and 5 from J; bases not matched to a gene: 4. Germline assignment: CDR1 MNHEY and CDR2 SVGEGT. The CDR3 spells CASSWDRGTEAFF. The CDR3 DNA reads TGTGCCAGCAGTTGGGACAGAGGTACTGAAGCTTTCTTT.

The chain has TRBV6-2 or TRBV6-3 and TRBJ1-5; tentatively, D is TRBD1 (6 bases). Between the trimmed V and J ends, which lost 6 bases and 4 bases, there was a span of 10 bases. The CDR3 spans 13 residues. In germline, CDR1 is MNHEY, CDR2 SVGEGT. CDR3 loop: CASSGQSNQPQHF. The CDR3 DNA is TGTGCCAGCAGCGGACAGTCGAATCAGCCCCAGCATTTT.

This clonotype is medium-sized in the sample. This chain joins TRBV6-5 and TRBJ1-5; tentatively, D is TRBD1 (5 bases). The V end lost 0 bases, the J end lost 3 bases, and 6 bases lay between the germline ends. The germline gives CDR1 MNHEY, CDR2 SVGAGI. The CDR3 consists of 14 residues. The CDR3 DNA reads TGTGCCAGCAGTTACTCGGGACCCAATCAGCCCCAGCATTTT. Translating it yields CASSYSGPNQPQHF.

J is TRBJ2-3 and V is TRBV14; 9 nucleotides agree with TRBD2. The CDR3 is made up of 17 amino acids. V trimming: 4 bases; J trimming: 3 bases; junction bases outside the gene matches: 11. Germline-derived CDR1 and CDR2 are SGHDN and FVKESK. The CDR3 region has the DNA TGTGCCAGCAGCCCCGGTTTTAGCGGGGGCCTTACAGATACGCAGTATTTT. Residues: CASSPGFSGGLTDTQYF. The complete variable domain, with remaining parts taken from reference TRBV14 and TRBJ2-3, reads EAGVTQFPSHSVIEKGQTVTLRCDPISGHDNLYWYRRVMGKEIKFLLHFVKESKQDESGMPNNRFLAERTGGTYSTLKVQPAELEDSGVYFCASSPGFSGGLTDTQYFGPGTRLTVL.

The chain combines TRBV2 with TRBJ2-5, with D tentatively TRBD2 (6 bases). Germline V gene data show CDR1 as SNHLY and CDR2 as FYNNEI. The CDR3 contains 16 residues. Trimming left V 1 base short and J 4 bases short, with 16 bases between. The CDR3 loop is CASSEGWKQGLETQYF. DNA of the CDR3: TGTGCCAGCAGTGAAGGTTGGAAGCAGGGACTAGAGACCCAGTACTTC.

This clonotype occurred a few times. This chain uses TRBV7-2 with TRBJ1-5; possible D gene TRBD1, 5 bases. This CDR3 spans 17 amino acids. Germline CDR1 reads SGHTA; CDR2 reads FQGNSA. Trimming removed 2 bases from V and 4 bases from J, with 18 bases in between. The CDR3 here is CASSLSLSGGGNQPQHF. DNA of the CDR3: TGTGCCAGCAGCTTATCTCTCTCGGGCGGGGGGAATCAGCCCCAGCATTTT. The whole variable domain, filled in from reference TRBV7-2 and TRBJ1-5, reads GAGVSQSPSNKVTEKGKDVELRCDPISGHTALYWYRQSLGQGLEFLIYFQGNSAPDKSGLPSDRFSAERTGGSVSTLTIQRTQQEDSAVYLCASSLSLSGGGNQPQHFGDGTRLSIL.

Judged by abundance, this clonotype is medium-sized. This sequence joins TRBV4-3 and TRBJ1-6, with TRBD1 matching 10 bases. Germline CDR1 is LGHNA and CDR2 is YSLEER. V trimming: 4 bases; J trimming: 4 bases; junction bases outside the gene matches: 10. CDR3 length: 18 amino acids. CDR3 amino acids: CASSPGQGMGEYNSPLHF. The CDR3 bases are TGCGCCAGCAGCCCGGGACAGGGGATGGGGGAATATAATTCACCCCTCCACTTT.

V is TRBV20-1 and J is TRBJ1-6, with TRBD1 matching 10 bases. After removal of 0 bases from V and 11 bases from J, the junction contained 10 bases not matched to a gene. This CDR3 is 16 amino acids long. CDR1 and CDR2 (germline): DFQATT, SNEGSKA (reference sequence). CDR3 loop: CSARDLAGTGEPPLHF. The DNA for the CDR3 is TGCAGTGCTAGAGATCTCGCCGGGACAGGGGAACCACCCCTCCACTTT.

This clonotype was seen a handful of times. The chain carries TRBV5-6 and TRBJ1-6; the D gene is possibly TRBD1 (5 bases). Germline CDR1 and CDR2: SGHDT and YYEEEE. This CDR3 is built from 15 residues. V was trimmed by 4 bases and J by 10 bases, leaving 18 bases between them. The CDR3 sequence: CASSPTTGEGSPLHF. The CDR3 coding sequence is TGTGCCAGCAGCCCCACGACGGGGGAGGGATCACCCCTCCACTTT.

This clonotype was counted a few times. This rearrangement joins TRBV7-8 to TRBJ2-1; the D gene is possibly TRBD2 (5 bases). With 5 bases removed from V and 6 bases from J, the gap between germline ends came to 14 bases. The CDR3 runs 14 residues. Germline lookup yields CDR1 SGHVS and CDR2 FQNEAQ. DNA for the CDR3: TGTGCCAGCAGCCGCGGCGGACTGAGCAATGAGCAGTTCTTC. Protein product: CASSRGGLSNEQFF.

This chain links TRBV4-1 with TRBJ1-1; D might be TRBD1 (5 bases). V was cut by 0 bases and J by 5 bases, with 13 bases left in between. Germline V gene data show CDR1 as MGHRA and CDR2 as YSYEKL. The length of the CDR3 is 15 residues. In DNA form, the CDR3 reads TGCGCCAGCAGCCAAGAGGGGTGGGGGATAACTGAAGCTTTCTTT. As protein: CASSQEGWGITEAFF.

There are a few counts of this clonotype. V is TRBV7-2 and J is TRBJ1-3, with D tentatively TRBD1 (5 bases). This CDR3 has 17 amino acids. The ends were cut back, 5 bases at V and 0 bases at J, with 17 bases in the middle. The germline CDR1 and CDR2 sequences are SGHTA and FQGNSA. CDR3 nucleotides: TGTGCCAGCAGCCTGGTTCCGGCGGACACCTCTGGAAACACCATATATTTT. Amino acid sequence: CASSLVPADTSGNTIYF.

In its sample, this clonotype was seen many times. V is TRBV7-9 and J is TRBJ2-7; 10 bases agree with TRBD2. The germline CDR1 and CDR2 sequences are SEHNR and FQNEAQ (reference sequence). This CDR3 has 16 residues. Trimming at V came to 5 bases and at J to 1 base, leaving 8 bases not matched to a gene. CDR3 sequence: CASSPQLAGDSYEQYF. CDR3 DNA: TGTGCCAGCAGCCCGCAGCTAGCGGGGGATTCCTACGAGCAGTACTTC.

This rearrangement joins TRBV7-2 to TRBJ1-2; D perhaps matches TRBD1 (5 bases). V shed 3 bases and J shed 7 bases, with 9 bases lying between them. CDR3 length: 12 amino acids. Germline V gives CDR1 SGHTA, CDR2 FQGNSA. This CDR3 reads CASSFTGIGYTF. The CDR3 DNA reads TGTGCCAGCAGCTTCACAGGAATTGGCTACACCTTC.

J is TRBJ1-2 and V is TRBV27, with TRBD1 matching over 9 bases. The CDR3 runs to 14 residues. V trimming: 5 bases; J trimming: 5 bases; junction bases outside the gene matches: 6. Germline V gives CDR1 MNHEY, CDR2 SMNVEV (reference sequence). DNA of the CDR3: TGTGCCAGCAGTCCCACGGGACAGGGTTATGGCTACACCTTC. Encoded protein: CASSPTGQGYGYTF.